Listed here are 28 T cell receptor beta chains from one sample, sequenced in a study of T cell changes during pregnancy in multiple sclerosis. Produced via immunoSEQ multiplex PCR; TCRdb's table is partial and in-frame only. The data show 84,000 or so clones, roughly 93% seen once. This specimen consisted of peripheral blood, obtained in the third trimester of pregnancy. The receptors originated from a female donor with multiple sclerosis, enrolled in a pregnancy study.

The V and J genes are TRBV7-6 and TRBJ1-1; 11 positions match TRBD1. The CDR3 has 14 residues. Trimming cost V 4 bases and J 7 bases; bases outside gene matches: 5. CDR1 and CDR2 from the germline V gene are SGHVS and FNYEAQ. The CDR3 DNA sequence: TGTGCCAGCAGCTCCCGGACAGGGGGCTTTGAAGCTTTCTTT. Amino acid sequence: CASSSRTGGFEAFF.

This chain connects TRBV6-1 to TRBJ2-5; D perhaps matches TRBD1 (6 bases). The last part of the DNA fits TRBJ2-7 better; the J call may be wrong. Germline V gives CDR1 MNHNS, CDR2 SASEGT. The CDR3 is made up of 16 amino acids. For the CDR3, the DNA is TGTGCCAGCAGTGAAGCGCGGCAGGGGCCCTTGGGCGAGCAGTACTTC. It translates to CASSEARQGPLGEQYF.

V is TRBV2 and J is TRBJ2-7; D possibly corresponds to TRBD2 (6 bases). The CDR3 spans 16 residues. Trimming removed 6 bases at V and 0 bases at J, with 18 bases between. From germline, CDR1 is SNHLY and CDR2 FYNNEI. For the CDR3, the DNA is TGTGCCAGCAGGACCCCCCAGGAGGGCCTCTCCTACGAGCAGTACTTC. It is translated as CASRTPQEGLSYEQYF.

The V and J genes are TRBV7-3 and TRBJ2-7, with a tentative D call TRBD2 (6 bases). This CDR3 spans 15 amino acids. Deletions cut 5 bases from V and 4 bases from J, with 18 bases between. The germline gives CDR1 SGHTA, CDR2 FQGTGA. The CDR3, as DNA: TGTGCCAGCAGCGAAGATGCGGGGAGAGCGTACGAGCAGTACTTC. It specifies CASSEDAGRAYEQYF.

The chain recombines TRBV30 with TRBJ2-5; perhaps TRBD2 as D (6 bases). The CDR3 loop spans 13 amino acids. V was pared by 3 bases and J by 13 bases, with 21 bases between. Germline V gene lookup returns CDR1 GTSNPN and CDR2 SVGIG (reference sequence). The CDR3 loop is CAWSRTSGETSYF. The CDR3 DNA is TGTGCCTGGAGCCGCACGTCGGGGGAGACCTCGTACTTC.

The V call is TRBV13, the J call TRBJ2-1, with 9 bases lining up with TRBD2. J gave up 5 bases and V 2 bases, and 7 bases lay outside the gene matches. The germline V gene has CDR1 PRHDT and CDR2 FYEKMQ (reference sequence). This CDR3 comprises 16 residues. The CDR3 is CASSLRLASGNNEQFF. DNA of the CDR3: TGTGCCAGCAGCTTACGTTTGGCTAGCGGGAACAATGAGCAGTTCTTC.

This chain connects TRBV28 to TRBJ2-5; TRBD2 aligns across 8 bases. This CDR3 comprises 15 residues. Trimming removed 6 bases from V and 1 base from J; junction bases left unmatched: 7. CDR1 is MDHEN and CDR2 is SYDVKM in the germline V gene. The CDR3 DNA reads as TGTGCCAGCAGCTGGGGGCGGGGGGTCCAAGAGACCCAGTACTTC. Its translation: CASSWGRGVQETQYF.

This sequence joins TRBV29-1 and TRBJ2-2; D may be TRBD1 (6 bases). Trimming cost V 1 base and J 7 bases, with 13 bases left between them. The CDR3 consists of 14 residues. Germline CDR1 is SQVTM and CDR2 is ANQGSEA. The CDR3 DNA sequence: TGCAGCGTTGAAGGAAACAGGGAAATCGGGGAGCTGTTTTTT. Its translation: CSVEGNREIGELFF.

The chain combines TRBV6-1 with TRBJ1-4; 8 bases are a match to TRBD1. Trimming at V came to 11 bases and at J to 5 bases, leaving 10 bases not matched to a gene. CDR3 length: 14 amino acids. Germline CDR1 and CDR2: MNHNS and SASEGT. In nucleotides, the CDR3 is TGTGCCGGATCCCGGGACAGGCAAAATGAAAAACTGTTTTTT. This codes for CAGSRDRQNEKLFF.

This chain uses TRBV7-3 with TRBJ1-2; 8 nucleotides agree with TRBD1. CDR1 is SGHTA, CDR2 FQGTGA, per germline. The CDR3 is 15 residues long. With V trimmed by 5 bases and J by 0 bases, 5 bases remained unmatched. The CDR3 DNA reads as TGTGCCAGCAGCCCCTCGACAGGGGCTAACTATGGCTACACCTTC. Translation gives CASSPSTGANYGYTF. Supplemented by reference TRBV7-3 and TRBJ1-2, the full variable domain reads GAGVSQTPSNKVTEKGKYVELRCDPISGHTALYWYRQSLGQGPEFLIYFQGTGAADDSGLPNDRFFAVRPEGSVSTLKIQRTERGDSAVYLCASSPSTGANYGYTFGSGTRLTVV.

This clone occurred once. The rearrangement uses TRBV5-4 and TRBJ2-2, with 7 nucleotides matching TRBD2. The V segment lost 3 bases and the J segment 5 bases; nucleotides outside the gene matches: 10. The CDR3 length is 16 residues. CDR1 and CDR2 from the germline V gene are SGHNT and YYREEE (reference sequence). The CDR3 DNA is TGTGCCAGCAGCTCGGCCCTAGCGGTAGGAACCGGGGAGCTGTTTTTT. Translating gives CASSSALAVGTGELFF.

The CDR3 bases are TGTGCCAGCAGCTTAGTGCGGGGGCCCGACTACGAGCAGTACTTC. This translates into CASSLVRGPDYEQYF. The chain uses TRBV5-4 and TRBJ2-7, with a weak D call TRBD2 (7 bases). The germline V gene has CDR1 SGHNT and CDR2 YYREEE (reference sequence). This CDR3 region has 15 residues. Trimming removed 2 bases from V and 3 bases from J, with 15 bases in between. The full variable domain, rest sourced from reference TRBV5-4 and TRBJ2-7, is ETGVTQSPTHLIKTRGQQVTLRCSSQSGHNTVSWYQQALGQGPQFIFQYYREEENGRGNFPPRFSGLQFPNYSSELNVNALELDDSALYLCASSLVRGPDYEQYFGPGTRLTVT.

The V call is TRBV5-1, the J call TRBJ1-4; TRBD1 aligns across 7 bases. The ends lost 7 bases at V and 3 bases at J; junction bases unmatched: 6. CDR1 SGHRS and CDR2 YFSETQ come from the germline V gene. This CDR3 contains 14 residues. The CDR3 nucleotides read TGCGCCAGCGGTAGGACAGGCCCTAATGAAAAACTGTTTTTT. Encoded protein: CASGRTGPNEKLFF. Based on the CDR3 plus reference TRBV5-1 and TRBJ1-4, the full variable domain is KAGVTQTPRYLIKTRGQQVTLSCSPISGHRSVSWYQQTPGQGLQFLFEYFSETQRNKGNFPGRFSGRQFSNSRSEMNVSTLELGDSALYLCASGRTGPNEKLFFGSGTQLSVL.

This clone has just one count. V gene TRBV9 combines with J gene TRBJ1-5; D ambiguous. V lost 1 base, J lost 2 bases, and 10 bases lay in between. The germline gives CDR1 SGDLS, CDR2 YYNGEE. The CDR3 consists of 15 residues. This chain's CDR3 is CASSVSTERNQPQHF. The CDR3 DNA follows: TGTGCCAGCAGCGTAAGTACTGAACGCAATCAGCCCCAGCATTTT. Together with reference TRBV9 and TRBJ1-5, the CDR3 gives the full variable domain: DSGVTQTPKHLITATGQRVTLRCSPRSGDLSVYWYQQSLDQGLQFLIQYYNGEERAKGNILERFSAQQFPDLHSELNLSSLELGDSALYFCASSVSTERNQPQHFGDGTRLSIL.

The V call is TRBV18, the J call TRBJ1-2; no firm D call. The germline CDR1 and CDR2 sequences are KGHSH and LQKENI. The CDR3 runs 15 residues. V was pared by 0 bases and J by 4 bases, with 12 bases between. CDR3 in DNA: TGTGCCAGCTCACCACCGGAGAGGGCGAGCTATGGCTACACCTTC. This codes for CASSPPERASYGYTF.

This clone was picked up one time. The rearrangement joins TRBV29-1 to TRBJ2-1, with D uncertain. CDR1 and CDR2 (germline): SQVTM, ANQGSEA. The V gene lost 4 bases and the J gene lost 0 bases, with 10 bases spanning the gap. The CDR3 has 14 residues. This chain's CDR3 is CSVARLTSYNEQFF. DNA for the CDR3: TGCAGCGTTGCCAGGCTGACCTCCTACAATGAGCAGTTCTTC.

This chain joins TRBV27 and TRBJ1-3, with D unclear. The germline V gene encodes CDR1 MNHEY and CDR2 SMNVEV (reference sequence). This CDR3 has 11 amino acids. Deletions cut 8 bases from V and 4 bases from J, with 6 bases between. CDR3 sequence: CASARGNTIYF. The CDR3 nucleotides read TGTGCCAGCGCGAGGGGAAACACCATATATTTT.

The genes are TRBV5-1 and TRBJ2-7, with D possibly being TRBD2 (6 bases). The length of the CDR3 is 16 residues. Deletions cut 0 bases from V and 1 base from J, with 14 bases between. Germline V CDR1 and CDR2: SGHRS, YFSETQ. The CDR3 loop reads CASSLGGGISSYEQYF. CDR3 coding DNA: TGCGCCAGCAGCTTGGGCGGCGGGATCTCTTCCTACGAGCAGTACTTC.

This chain links TRBV19 with TRBJ2-6, with TRBD1 matching 7 bases. The ends lost 4 bases at V and 1 base at J; junction bases unmatched: 1. Germline CDR1 reads LNHDA; CDR2 reads SQIVND (reference sequence). The CDR3 contains 15 residues. The CDR3 reads CASSTTGSGANVLTF. The DNA for the CDR3 is TGTGCCAGTAGTACGACAGGGTCTGGGGCCAACGTCCTGACTTTC.

The V and J genes are TRBV5-1 and TRBJ2-5; 7 nucleotides match TRBD1. The V segment lost 4 bases and the J segment 4 bases; nucleotides outside the gene matches: 10. Germline values: CDR1 SGHRS, CDR2 YFSETQ. CDR3 length: 15 residues. CDR3 sequence (DNA): TGCGCCAGCAGCCAACGGACAGGCGGACTAGAGACCCAGTACTTC. Translating it yields CASSQRTGGLETQYF. Full variable domain (remainder filled in from reference TRBV5-1 and TRBJ2-5): KAGVTQTPRYLIKTRGQQVTLSCSPISGHRSVSWYQQTPGQGLQFLFEYFSETQRNKGNFPGRFSGRQFSNSRSEMNVSTLELGDSALYLCASSQRTGGLETQYFGPGTRLLVL.

V is TRBV6-1 and J is TRBJ2-7; D is unresolved. The V end lost 5 bases, the J end lost 0 bases, and 11 bases lay between the germline ends. The length of the CDR3 is 14 residues. Germline V lookup: CDR1 MNHNS, CDR2 SASEGT. CDR3 residues: CASSLTVSSYEQYF. The CDR3 region has the DNA TGTGCCAGCAGTCTCACGGTGAGCTCCTACGAGCAGTACTTC.

The chain couples TRBV7-9 to TRBJ1-1, with D perhaps matching TRBD1 (5 bases). From germline, CDR1 is SEHNR and CDR2 FQNEAQ (reference sequence). V was cut by 5 bases and J by 8 bases, with 15 bases left in between. This CDR3 comprises 13 residues. The CDR3 loop reads CASSASSREEAFF. The DNA for the CDR3 is TGTGCCAGCAGCGCGTCCTCCAGGGAAGAAGCTTTCTTT. The full variable domain, in which reference TRBV7-9 and TRBJ1-1 provide the parts outside the CDR3, is DTGVSQNPRHKITKRGQNVTFRCDPISEHNRLYWYRQTLGQGPEFLTYFQNEAQLEKSRLLSDRFSAERPKGSFSTLEIQRTEQGDSAMYLCASSASSREEAFFGQGTRLTVV.

The rearrangement uses TRBV5-8 and TRBJ2-4; D is unclear. CDR1 and CDR2 from the germline V gene are SGHTS and YDEGEE. V was shortened by 1 base and J by 0 bases, with 14 bases between the two germline ends. CDR3 length: 17 residues. The CDR3 loop is CASSLNPHQLAKNIQYF. CDR3 nucleotide sequence: TGTGCCAGCAGCTTGAATCCCCACCAGTTAGCCAAAAACATTCAGTACTTC.

This clone appeared a few times. The gene calls are TRBV10-2 and TRBJ1-2, with D hard to call. CDR3 length equals 12 residues. With 0 bases removed from V and 8 bases from J, the gap between germline ends came to 7 bases. Germline CDR1 is WSHSY and CDR2 is SAAADI. The CDR3 nucleotides read TGCGCCAGCAGTGAGTCTGAGAGGGGCTACACCTTC. Amino acid sequence: CASSESERGYTF.

This clone has just one count. This chain joins TRBV19 and TRBJ2-3; perhaps TRBD1 as D (5 bases). Trimming took off 3 bases at V and 4 bases at J, with 11 bases between the two ends. This CDR3 contains 14 residues. The germline CDR1 and CDR2 sequences are LNHDA and SQIVND (reference sequence). The CDR3 region is CASSIRGFADTQYF. In DNA form, the CDR3 reads TGTGCCAGTAGTATTAGGGGCTTCGCAGATACGCAGTATTTT.

This clone was seen just once. The chain carries TRBV2 and TRBJ1-6; TRBD1 might be the D (6 bases). Germline values: CDR1 SNHLY, CDR2 FYNNEI. The CDR3 loop spans 11 amino acids. The V and J ends lost 7 bases and 12 bases respectively, with 10 bases between them. The CDR3 nucleotides are TGTGCCAGCAAACAGGGAGAACCCCTCCACTTT. It specifies CASKQGEPLHF.

In its sample, this clone was seen once. The chain uses TRBV9 and TRBJ2-2; 8 positions match TRBD2. The length of the CDR3 is 15 residues. From germline, CDR1 is SGDLS and CDR2 YYNGEE. Trimming at V came to 3 bases and at J to 10 bases, leaving 11 bases not matched to a gene. For the CDR3, the DNA is TGTGCCAGCAGCGAGTCGGGGGGGCCGGATGTGGAGCTGTTTTTT. Encoded protein: CASSESGGPDVELFF.

The chain couples TRBV29-1 to TRBJ2-7, with TRBD1 matching 12 bases. Germline V lookup: CDR1 SQVTM, CDR2 ANQGSEA. V shed 7 bases, J shed 6 bases, and the junction held 13 bases outside the gene matches. The CDR3 contains 15 residues. This CDR3 is CSASAPGQGAGEQYF. In DNA form, the CDR3 reads TGCAGCGCCTCAGCCCCGGGACAGGGGGCGGGCGAGCAGTACTTC.